The clone carrying this T cell receptor (beta chain) was counted at least ten times. This sample was taken from a study of human T cells and chemical hapten exposure. Each CDR3 protein is one row after TCRdb ran MiXCR on the RACE reads. Among approximately 400,000 distinct CDR3 sequences, approximately 5.1% were seen once, and the ten largest hold approximately 2.5%. As for time point: patch test 1, 2 weeks after DPC sensitization. Treatment noted: therapeutic diphenylcyclopropenone sensitization with weekly scalp DPC. This clonotype originated in a woman between 45 and 60 years old with alopecia areata. Some clones in this sample may be carry-over from other donors' samples. Sequenced material: whole blood, taken in connection with sensitization to the hapten diphenylcyclopropenone (DPC).

CDR3 coding DNA: TGTGCCAGCAGCCGGGGACCATACACAGATACGCAGTATTTT. It specifies CASSRGPYTDTQYF. V usage is TRBV7-2 and J usage is TRBJ2-3; tentatively, D is TRBD1 or TRBD2 (5 bases each). Germline assignment: CDR1 SGHTA and CDR2 FQGNSA. This CDR3 is built from 14 residues. V shed 5 bases and J shed 2 bases, with 11 bases lying between them.